Listed here are 27 T cell receptor beta chains from one sample, sequenced in a study of T-cell reconstitution after alpha-beta-depleted transplantation in children. It was with unique molecular identifiers that the TCRbeta library was prepared. TCRdb fed the PCR reads into MiXCR, producing one record per CDR3 protein. The sample contains about 540,000 distinct CDR3 sequences, around 20% of which appear only once. The specimen comprised PBMCs from the stem cell graft donor, sampled from the stem cell graft. Source of these receptors: a human donor who donated a stem cell graft to a child with acute lymphoblastic leukemia.

V is TRBV18 and J is TRBJ1-1, with 9 bases identical to TRBD1. Germline V gene lookup returns CDR1 KGHSH and CDR2 LQKENI. CDR3 size: 14 residues. The ends lost 5 bases at V and 4 bases at J; junction bases unmatched: 5. The CDR3 DNA is TGTGCCAGCTCATCCCGGGACAGGGCCACTGAAGCTTTCTTT. Its protein is CASSSRDRATEAFF.

This sequence joins TRBV4-1 and TRBJ2-2; D is possibly TRBD1 or TRBD2 (5 bases each). The CDR3 sequence is 16 residues long. The V end was cut by 6 bases, the J end by 5 bases, with 19 bases between. Germline V gene data show CDR1 as MGHRA and CDR2 as YSYEKL. For the CDR3, the DNA is TGCGCCAGCAGTCCCTCCCCGGGACCGAGGACCGGGGAGCTGTTTTTT. It specifies CASSPSPGPRTGELFF.

The gene calls are TRBV4-1 and TRBJ2-2; TRBD2 agrees at 9 bases. The CDR3 length is 18 residues. CDR1 and CDR2 from the germline V gene are MGHRA and YSYEKL. V lost 3 bases to trimming and J lost 0 bases; unmatched junction nucleotides: 8. Here the CDR3 reads CASSQAPSGKANTGELFF. The CDR3 DNA sequence: TGCGCCAGCAGCCAGGCCCCTAGCGGGAAAGCGAACACCGGGGAGCTGTTTTTT.

The V and J genes are TRBV10-3 and TRBJ1-2; tentative D call: TRBD1 (5 bases). Trimming shortened V by 6 bases and J by 3 bases, and 5 bases separated the two germline ends. Per the germline V gene, CDR1 is ENHRY and CDR2 is SYGVKD. The CDR3 is 11 residues long. CDR3 bases: TGTGCCATCAGGGGGGACTATGGCTACACCTTC. Amino acids: CAIRGDYGYTF.

This rearrangement joins TRBV29-1 to TRBJ2-5, with 15 bases fitting TRBD2. The CDR3 runs 17 residues. Unmatched junction bases numbered 9, after V lost 6 bases and J lost 1 base. Germline lookup yields CDR1 SQVTM and CDR2 ANQGSEA. The CDR3 DNA sequence: TGCAGCGTAGACGGGACTAGCGGGAGGCCTACCCAAGAGACCCAGTACTTC. It specifies CSVDGTSGRPTQETQYF.

This clonotype came up a few times. The junction departs from the called germline gene at one end, perhaps through a read error. The chain employs TRBV7-2 and TRBJ2-5; D uncertain. The V gene's germline CDR1 is SGHTA and CDR2 FQGNSA. The CDR3 is 12 amino acids. The CDR3 loop reads CASSPTQQTQYF. CDR3 nucleotides: TGTGCCAGCAGCCCAACCCAACAGACCCAGTACTTC.

In DNA, the CDR3 is TGCAGTGCTAGGGGGTTAAACAATCAGCCCCAGCATTTT. Translating gives CSARGLNNQPQHF. The V and J genes are TRBV20-1 and TRBJ1-5, with unresolved D. This CDR3 is built from 13 residues. Trimming removed 3 bases from V and 3 bases from J, with 9 bases in between. Germline V gene sequence: CDR1 DFQATT, CDR2 SNEGSKA (reference sequence).

The CDR3 nucleotides are TGTGCCAGCAGTTACACCGGGACGGCCGAGCAGTACTTC. This encodes CASSYTGTAEQYF. The chain uses TRBV6-5 and TRBJ2-7; tentatively, D is TRBD1 or TRBD2 (5 bases each). Per germline, CDR1 MNHEY and CDR2 SVGAGI. With 2 bases removed from V and 6 bases from J, the gap between germline ends came to 11 bases. CDR3 length: 13 residues.

This clonotype was counted between two and nine times. The V gene is TRBV5-6, the J gene TRBJ1-4; TRBD1 matches at 9 bases. The germline gives CDR1 SGHDT, CDR2 YYEEEE. CDR3 size: 19 residues. The junction had 15 bases not matched to a gene; V was cut back by 0 bases and J by 6 bases. CDR3 in DNA: TGTGCCAGCAGCTTGGGCTTGGACAGGGGCCTCCTCGGTGATGAAAAACTGTTTTTT. Translation: CASSLGLDRGLLGDEKLFF.

This clonotype appeared once. CDR3 sequence (DNA): TGTGCCAGCAGTCCAACGACTACTATAAGCTCCTACGAGCAGTACTTC. Translation gives CASSPTTTISSYEQYF. V and J are TRBV27 and TRBJ2-7; tentatively, D is TRBD2 (5 bases). CDR3 length equals 16 residues. V was shortened by 5 bases and J by 0 bases, with 17 bases between the two germline ends. Germline V gene data show CDR1 as MNHEY and CDR2 as SMNVEV (reference sequence).

The chain uses TRBV29-1 and TRBJ1-2; 9 bases agree with TRBD1. V lost 7 bases to trimming and J lost 3 bases; unmatched junction nucleotides: 12. The CDR3 consists of 15 residues. The germline V gene has CDR1 SQVTM and CDR2 ANQGSEA. The CDR3 region is CSAASGTGIDYGYTF. In DNA form, the CDR3 reads TGCAGCGCCGCGTCCGGGACAGGGATTGACTATGGCTACACCTTC.

This chain joins TRBV19 and TRBJ2-2; maybe TRBD2 (6 bases). The CDR3 is 15 amino acids. Germline CDR1 reads LNHDA; CDR2 reads SQIVND (reference sequence). Trimming removed 3 bases from V and 2 bases from J, with 10 bases in between. As DNA, the CDR3 is TGTGCCAGTAGTATTGTGGGACTTAACACCGGGGAGCTGTTTTTT. Its translation: CASSIVGLNTGELFF.

This clonotype was seen a few times. The chain joins TRBV5-1 to TRBJ2-7; 10 bases match TRBD2. CDR1 is SGHRS and CDR2 is YFSETQ in the germline V gene. This CDR3 region has 15 residues. After removal of 1 base from V and 5 bases from J, the junction contained 6 bases not matched to a gene. The CDR3 region is CASSLLLAGVDEQYF. The CDR3 DNA sequence: TGCGCCAGCAGCTTGCTTCTAGCGGGAGTGGACGAGCAGTACTTC.

This clonotype was observed at least ten times. The genes are TRBV10-2 and TRBJ2-5; 7 positions match TRBD1. From germline, CDR1 is WSHSY and CDR2 SAAADI. Trimming cost V 6 bases and J 2 bases; bases outside gene matches: 9. The CDR3 covers 15 residues. As DNA, the CDR3 is TGCGCCAGCAGCAACTGGGGACAGCCACAAGAGACCCAGTACTTC. This sequence encodes CASSNWGQPQETQYF.

V gene TRBV29-1 combines with J gene TRBJ1-1; no reliable D call. The CDR3 is made up of 13 amino acids. The germline CDR1 and CDR2 sequences are SQVTM and ANQGSEA. Trimming took off 5 bases at V and 5 bases at J, with 15 bases between the two ends. The CDR3 DNA reads TGCAGCGTTCCTCCGGGCCGAGGTACTGAAGCTTTCTTT. Translation gives CSVPPGRGTEAFF.

This clonotype was seen a few times. The chain carries TRBV6-1 and TRBJ2-5; D possibly corresponds to TRBD1 (6 bases). The germline V gene encodes CDR1 MNHNS and CDR2 SASEGT. The CDR3 is 13 amino acids. V gave up 6 bases and J gave up 4 bases, with 12 bases separating them. CDR3 loop: CASSLTGLETQYF. The CDR3 DNA reads as TGTGCCAGCAGCCTAACAGGGCTAGAGACCCAGTACTTC.

This chain uses TRBV7-9 with TRBJ2-7; D is perhaps TRBD1 (5 bases). This CDR3 contains 17 residues. Germline V gene lookup returns CDR1 SEHNR and CDR2 FQNEAQ (reference sequence). Trimming took off 4 bases at V and 3 bases at J, with 22 bases between the two ends. The CDR3 sequence: CASSSVDKGQPRYEQYF. CDR3 nucleotide sequence: TGTGCCAGCAGCTCGGTGGACAAGGGCCAGCCCCGCTACGAGCAGTACTTC.

The rearrangement joins TRBV20-1 to TRBJ1-2; 8 bases map to TRBD1. V trimming: 3 bases; J trimming: 4 bases; junction bases outside the gene matches: 7. CDR3 length equals 14 residues. Germline V gives CDR1 DFQATT, CDR2 SNEGSKA (reference sequence). The CDR3 loop is CSARSGTGGYGYTF. CDR3 coding DNA: TGCAGTGCTAGGTCCGGGACAGGCGGCTATGGCTACACCTTC.

In this sample, this clonotype turned up a few times. V is TRBV9 and J is TRBJ1-1; perhaps TRBD1 as D (6 bases). The length of the CDR3 is 14 residues. Germline V lookup: CDR1 SGDLS, CDR2 YYNGEE. Trimming shortened V by 4 bases and J by 4 bases, and 14 bases separated the two germline ends. The CDR3 is CASSQLTGSTEAFF. Here the CDR3 DNA reads TGTGCCAGCAGCCAACTCACAGGGTCCACTGAAGCTTTCTTT.

The genes are TRBV5-6 and TRBJ1-5, with a tentative D call TRBD1 (6 bases). Germline V gene data show CDR1 as SGHDT and CDR2 as YYEEEE. The CDR3 extends over 16 amino acids. Between the trimmed V and J ends, which lost 4 bases and 0 bases, there was a span of 14 bases. CDR3 residues: CASSPIGGYSNQPQHF. CDR3 nucleotides: TGTGCCAGCAGCCCCATTGGGGGCTATAGCAATCAGCCCCAGCATTTT.

This rearrangement joins TRBV19 to TRBJ1-2; 7 bases align to TRBD1. V was pared by 3 bases and J by 2 bases, with 6 bases of the junction left unmatched. Germline V gene data show CDR1 as LNHDA and CDR2 as SQIVND (reference sequence). This CDR3 contains 15 residues. The CDR3 sequence: CASSIFSTGNYGYTF. In DNA form, the CDR3 reads TGTGCCAGTAGTATCTTCTCGACAGGGAACTATGGCTACACCTTC.

This clonotype was counted many times. The chain has TRBV5-1 and TRBJ2-7; no clear D gene. This CDR3 has 13 amino acids. Per germline, CDR1 SGHRS and CDR2 YFSETQ. V was pared by 0 bases and J by 6 bases, with 10 bases between. This CDR3 reads CASSLARLSEQYF. The CDR3 DNA follows: TGCGCCAGCAGCTTGGCCCGTCTTTCCGAGCAGTACTTC.

The sample holds a few counts of this clonotype. The V gene is TRBV6-2 or TRBV6-3, the J gene TRBJ2-7, with TRBD2 as a possible D gene (5 bases). This CDR3 has 15 amino acids. CDR1 is MNHEY, CDR2 SVGEGT, per germline. Trimming took off 0 bases at V and 4 bases at J, with 13 bases between the two ends. The CDR3 protein is CASSYSVPEGYEQYF. The CDR3 bases are TGTGCCAGCAGTTACTCGGTCCCTGAGGGATACGAGCAGTACTTC.

V gene TRBV7-6 combines with J gene TRBJ1-2, with a weak D call TRBD1 (5 bases). Between the trimmed V and J ends, which lost 8 bases and 0 bases, there was a span of 13 bases. This CDR3 is 14 amino acids long. The germline V gene has CDR1 SGHVS and CDR2 FNYEAQ. CDR3 region: CASGLGPTNYGYTF. CDR3 in DNA: TGTGCCAGCGGCCTGGGACCCACTAACTATGGCTACACCTTC.

The CDR3 sequence is CSASIAIGGYTF. The CDR3 nucleotides are TGCAGTGCGAGCATCGCCATCGGCGGCTACACCTTC. This chain uses TRBV20-1 with TRBJ1-2; D unclear. V was cut by 6 bases and J by 8 bases, with 16 bases left in between. The CDR3 runs 12 residues. Looked up from germline, CDR1 is DFQATT and CDR2 is SNEGSKA (reference sequence).

CDR3: CASSVATLETQYF. The CDR3 DNA follows: TGTGCCAGCAGCGTAGCTACCCTAGAGACCCAGTACTTC. The chain carries TRBV9 and TRBJ2-5; D gene uncertain. The CDR3 has 13 residues. With 0 bases removed from V and 4 bases from J, the gap between germline ends came to 7 bases. In germline, CDR1 is SGDLS, CDR2 YYNGEE.

CDR3 nucleotide sequence: TGTGCCAGTAGTTTCGGGACAGAGGTACCCAATCAGCCCCAGCATTTT. It is translated as CASSFGTEVPNQPQHF. The rearrangement uses TRBV19 and TRBJ1-5, with 7 positions matching TRBD1. The CDR3 runs to 16 residues. Unmatched junction bases numbered 10, after V lost 5 bases and J lost 3 bases. Germline V gene lookup returns CDR1 LNHDA and CDR2 SQIVND (reference sequence).